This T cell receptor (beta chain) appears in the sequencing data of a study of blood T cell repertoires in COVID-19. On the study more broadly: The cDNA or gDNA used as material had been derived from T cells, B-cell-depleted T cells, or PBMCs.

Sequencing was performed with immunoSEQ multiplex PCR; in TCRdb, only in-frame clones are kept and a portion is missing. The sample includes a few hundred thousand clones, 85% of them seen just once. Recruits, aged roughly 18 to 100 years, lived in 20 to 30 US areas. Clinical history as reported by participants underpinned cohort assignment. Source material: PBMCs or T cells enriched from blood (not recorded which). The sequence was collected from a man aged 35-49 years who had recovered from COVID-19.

In nucleotides, the CDR3 is TGTGCCAGTAGGGGGAGTAGGAATGAGCAGTTCTTC. As protein: CASRGSRNEQFF. The chain uses TRBV19 and TRBJ2-1, with D perhaps matching TRBD2 (5 bases). Germline V lookup: CDR1 LNHDA, CDR2 SQIVND (reference sequence). Deletions cut 6 bases from V and 7 bases from J, with 10 bases between. The CDR3 extends over 12 amino acids.